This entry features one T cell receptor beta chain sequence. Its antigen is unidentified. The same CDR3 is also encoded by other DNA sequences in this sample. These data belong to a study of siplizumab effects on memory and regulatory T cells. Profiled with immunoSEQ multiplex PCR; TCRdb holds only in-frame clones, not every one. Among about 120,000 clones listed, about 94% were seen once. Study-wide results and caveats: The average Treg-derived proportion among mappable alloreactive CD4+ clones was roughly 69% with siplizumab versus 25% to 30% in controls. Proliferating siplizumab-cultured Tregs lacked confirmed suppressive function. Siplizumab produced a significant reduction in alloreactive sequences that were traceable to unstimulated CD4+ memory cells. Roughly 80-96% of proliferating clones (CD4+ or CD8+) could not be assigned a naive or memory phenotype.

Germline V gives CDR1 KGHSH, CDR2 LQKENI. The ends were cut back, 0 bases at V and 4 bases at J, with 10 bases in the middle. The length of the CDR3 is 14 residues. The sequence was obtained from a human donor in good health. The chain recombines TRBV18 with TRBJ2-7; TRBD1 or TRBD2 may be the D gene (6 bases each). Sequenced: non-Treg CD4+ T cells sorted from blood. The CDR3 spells CASSPPGGPYEQYF. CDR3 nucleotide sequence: TGTGCCAGCTCACCACCAGGGGGGCCTTACGAGCAGTACTTC.